This T cell receptor beta chain was profiled in a study of T cells after yellow fever vaccination. The length of the CDR3 is 15 residues. CDR1 and CDR2 (germline): SGHVS, FQNEAQ. V was shortened by 5 bases and J by 4 bases, with 18 bases between the two germline ends. TCRdb used MiXCR to reprocess the 5' RACE reads, holding one entry per CDR3 protein. Of 120,000 or so distinct CDR3 sequences listed, about 16% were seen once; the top ten hold around 40%. This clonotype was observed at least ten times. The sample in question was CD8+ T cells sorted from PBMCs, obtained 5 days after the yellow fever booster vaccination. V usage is TRBV7-8 and J usage is TRBJ2-7; D uncertain. The TCR was taken from a man in his late teens or twenties who received the YFV17D yellow fever vaccine. Written as DNA, the CDR3 is TGTGCCAGCAGCCACGGACCGGGCCCTGGTTACGAGCAGTACTTC. Encoded protein: CASSHGPGPGYEQYF.